These T cell receptor beta chains were read from a single sample in a study of identical twins. Using its own MiXCR run on the 5' RACE reads, TCRdb lists one record per CDR3 protein. The data hold under 300,000 distinct CDR3 sequences, with around 8% observed a single time. These data were likewise used in another study, on yellow fever vaccine responses in identical twins.

Sequencing was performed on CD8+ T cells sorted from blood. These receptors were taken from a woman younger than 35 in good health. Both conserved end residues are part of each CDR3. A D gene is named only where the DNA matches it firmly. Clone size appears in some rows only: once, few, many, or a class for an expanded clone.

J: TRBJ2-1
D: TRBD2
size: .
V: TRBV14
CDR3: CASSQTSGSYNEQFF
DNA: TGTGCCAGCAGCCAGACTAGCGGATCCTACAATGAGCAGTTCTTC

J: TRBJ2-5
D: .
size: many
V: TRBV27
CDR3: CASSLGPGTQYF
DNA: TGTGCCAGCAGTTTAGGTCCTGGGACCCAGTACTTC

J: TRBJ2-1
D: TRBD1
size: few
V: TRBV20-1
CDR3: CSAITYTGQGLYNEQFF
DNA: TGCAGTGCTATTACCTACACGGGACAGGGGTTATACAATGAGCAGTTCTTC

J: TRBJ2-7
D: TRBD1
size: few
V: TRBV3-1
CDR3: CASSQDYDTGGPYEQYF
DNA: TGTGCCAGCAGCCAAGATTATGACACAGGGGGTCCCTACGAGCAGTACTTC

J: TRBJ2-7
D: TRBD1
size: .
V: TRBV29-1
CDR3: CSVEAGQGIVHEQYF
DNA: TGCAGCGTCGAAGCTGGACAGGGGATTGTCCACGAGCAGTACTTC

J: TRBJ2-7
D: .
size: few
V: TRBV7-9
CDR3: CASRDTYSYEQYF
DNA: TGTGCCAGCAGGGACACCTACTCCTACGAGCAGTACTTC

J: TRBJ2-1
D: TRBD2
size: .
V: TRBV7-9
CDR3: CASSEQASGSIEQFF
DNA: TGTGCCAGCAGCGAGCAGGCTAGCGGGAGCATTGAGCAGTTCTTC

J: TRBJ2-3
D: .
size: few
V: TRBV28
CDR3: CASRPHATQYF
DNA: TGTGCCAGCAGGCCTCATGCTACGCAGTATTTT

J: TRBJ2-7
D: .
size: .
V: TRBV6-2/TRBV6-3
CDR3: CASSYSTRGEYEQYF
DNA: TGTGCCAGCAGTTACTCGACCAGGGGGGAGTACGAGCAGTACTTC

J: TRBJ2-2
D: TRBD2
size: few
V: TRBV20-1
CDR3: CSARLLDTQRGGTSGPLNTGELFF
DNA: TGCAGTGCTAGACTGTTGGACACCCAGAGGGGGGGGACTAGCGGGCCACTTAACACCGGGGAGCTGTTTTTT

J: TRBJ2-7
D: .
size: many
V: TRBV15
CDR3: CATSRAGTHYEQYF
DNA: TGTGCCACCAGCAGAGCCGGGACCCACTACGAGCAGTACTTC

J: TRBJ2-1
D: TRBD1
size: .
V: TRBV23-1
CDR3: CASSQSHGQGPINEQFF
DNA: TGCGCCAGCAGTCAATCGCATGGACAGGGGCCGATCAATGAGCAGTTCTTC

J: TRBJ2-7
D: .
size: many
V: TRBV15
CDR3: CATSSEDPGYSYEQYF
DNA: TGTGCCACCAGCAGCGAAGACCCAGGGTACTCCTACGAGCAGTACTTC

J: TRBJ2-2
D: .
size: .
V: TRBV20-1
CDR3: CSARVWAENTGELFF
DNA: TGCAGTGCTAGAGTGTGGGCGGAGAACACCGGGGAGCTGTTTTTT

J: TRBJ1-1
D: .
size: few
V: TRBV19
CDR3: CASSIVSGTEAFF
DNA: TGTGCCAGTAGTATAGTCTCGGGCACTGAAGCTTTCTTT

J: TRBJ2-7
D: .
size: many
V: TRBV10-3
CDR3: CAISEGVSYEQYF
DNA: TGTGCCATCAGTGAGGGGGTTTCCTACGAGCAGTACTTC

J: TRBJ2-7
D: .
size: few
V: TRBV7-9
CDR3: CASSSPQGRTDYEQYF
DNA: TGTGCCAGCAGCTCCCCACAGGGGAGGACGGACTACGAGCAGTACTTC

J: TRBJ2-1
D: TRBD2
size: .
V: TRBV27
CDR3: CASSQLAGSHNEQFF
DNA: TGTGCCAGCAGTCAACTAGCGGGGTCCCACAATGAGCAGTTCTTC

J: TRBJ2-7
D: .
size: many
V: TRBV20-1
CDR3: CSARGPREPYEQYF
DNA: TGCAGTGCTAGAGGCCCCCGGGAACCCTACGAGCAGTACTTC

J: TRBJ2-1
D: TRBD2
size: .
V: TRBV24-1
CDR3: CATSDFYAGGSYNEQFF
DNA: TGTGCCACCAGTGATTTTTATGCGGGAGGCTCCTACAATGAGCAGTTCTTC

J: TRBJ2-7
D: .
size: few
V: TRBV4-2
CDR3: CASSQGPYYEQYF
DNA: TGTGCCAGCAGCCAAGGGCCCTACTACGAGCAGTACTTC

J: TRBJ2-1
D: .
size: .
V: TRBV7-9
CDR3: CASSLELRNEQFF
DNA: TGTGCCAGCAGCTTAGAATTGCGCAATGAGCAGTTCTTC

J: TRBJ1-4
D: TRBD1
size: few
V: TRBV14
CDR3: CASSPHRGEKLFF
DNA: TGTGCCAGCAGCCCACACAGGGGTGAAAAACTGTTTTTT

J: TRBJ2-1
D: .
size: many
V: TRBV28
CDR3: CASSPYGYEQFF
DNA: TGTGCCAGCAGCCCCTATGGCTATGAGCAGTTCTTC

J: TRBJ2-7
D: TRBD1
size: many
V: TRBV12-3/TRBV12-4
CDR3: CASSLAPPGTGHYEQYF
DNA: TGTGCCAGCAGTTTAGCCCCACCGGGGACAGGGCACTACGAGCAGTACTTC

J: TRBJ2-1
D: .
size: few
V: TRBV7-9
CDR3: CASSPPTDVSSYNEQFF
DNA: TGTGCCAGCAGCCCCCCCACGGACGTTAGCTCCTACAATGAGCAGTTCTTC

J: TRBJ2-7
D: .
size: many
V: TRBV6-2/TRBV6-3
CDR3: CASSYVVSYEQYF
DNA: TGTGCCAGCAGTTACGTCGTAAGCTACGAGCAGTACTTC